A single sample is the source of the 28 T cell receptor beta chains below, sequenced in a study of T-cell reconstitution after alpha-beta-depleted transplantation in children (dated by TCRdb to the mid-2010s). The library was obtained by PCR. The instrument was an Illumina HiSeq 2500. TCR libraries were prepared with molecular barcoding, using unique molecular identifiers to normalize TCRbeta repertoire quantification. Through fastp at Q25 and MiXCR, TCRdb rebuilt clones from the public reads, retaining in-frame beta chains. Merged by CDR3 protein, the rows form single entries marked with the most common genes and DNA. Counted in this sample were just over 950,000 distinct CDR3 sequences; about 26% of them appeared once. 25% to 35% of the sample goes to the ten largest clones. What the treatment or condition label conveys for this sample: allogeneic hematopoietic cell transplantation with graft depleted of TCRalphabeta T cells and CD19 B cells.

Here the sequenced sample was PBMCs, mostly from graft donor cells, taken 360 days after TCRalphabeta/CD19-depleted stem cell transplant. These receptors came from a boy younger than two who had a stem cell transplant for SCID, so the T cells may come from the graft donor.

This clonotype was seen a handful of times. This rearrangement joins TRBV7-8 to TRBJ1-1; TRBD1 aligns across 8 bases. The germline V gene has CDR1 SGHVS and CDR2 FQNEAQ. The CDR3 length is 14 residues. Losses at the gene ends were 5 bases for V and 4 bases for J; bases not matched to a gene: 6. CDR3 residues: CASSLDRVATEAFF. CDR3 sequence (DNA): TGTGCCAGCAGCCTGGACAGGGTGGCCACTGAAGCTTTCTTT.

This clonotype was seen more than once but under ten times. The chain recombines TRBV20-1 with TRBJ2-5; 8 positions agree with TRBD2. Trimming at V came to 6 bases and at J to 1 base, leaving 7 bases not matched to a gene. Germline assignment: CDR1 DFQATT and CDR2 SNEGSKA (reference sequence). The CDR3 totals 14 residues. DNA of the CDR3: TGCAGTGCCGGGGGGGGGTCCATCCAAGAGACCCAGTACTTC. Translation gives CSAGGGSIQETQYF.

The chain combines TRBV3-1 with TRBJ2-3; 7 nucleotides line up with TRBD1. This CDR3 contains 15 residues. With 1 base clipped from V and 3 bases from J, the junction kept 4 bases outside the gene matches. Germline CDR1 and CDR2: LGHDT and YNNKEL (reference sequence). The CDR3 DNA sequence: TGTGCCAGCAGCCAAGTGGGCAGGGGGACAGATACGCAGTATTTT. It specifies CASSQVGRGTDTQYF.

This clonotype was picked up a small number of times. This chain joins TRBV5-1 and TRBJ2-5, with 9 bases identical to TRBD2. V shed 0 bases, J shed 5 bases, and the junction held 8 bases outside the gene matches. Germline V gene lookup returns CDR1 SGHRS and CDR2 YFSETQ. The CDR3 has 16 residues. This CDR3 is CASSLAGGGAGETQYF. The DNA for the CDR3 is TGCGCCAGCAGCTTGGCTGGCGGGGGGGCCGGGGAGACCCAGTACTTC.

This clonotype was counted only a few times. The chain carries TRBV15 and TRBJ2-2; D is undetermined. With 2 bases removed from V and 0 bases from J, the gap between germline ends came to 13 bases. This CDR3 comprises 17 residues. Germline V gene sequence: CDR1 LNHNV, CDR2 YYDKDF (reference sequence). The CDR3 loop reads CATSRHDTFANTGELFF. The DNA of the CDR3 is TGTGCCACCAGCAGACACGACACGTTCGCGAACACCGGGGAGCTGTTTTTT.

This rearrangement joins TRBV4-3 to TRBJ2-1; 8 nucleotides agree with TRBD2. The CDR3 is 20 amino acids. The germline gives CDR1 LGHNA, CDR2 YSLEER. Trimming took 0 bases from V and 1 from J; bases not matched to a gene: 14. The CDR3 DNA follows: TGCGCCAGCAGCCAAGATCCAAAGCTACGGGGGGGCCATTCCTACAATGAGCAGTTCTTC. Protein sequence: CASSQDPKLRGGHSYNEQFF.

This chain joins TRBV28 and TRBJ1-2; 7 bases are a match to TRBD1. The CDR3 length is 13 residues. V was clipped by 6 bases and J by 7 bases; unmatched bases: 8. The V gene's germline CDR1 is MDHEN and CDR2 SYDVKM. CDR3 region: CASRSRTGSGYTF. The CDR3 bases are TGTGCCAGCAGGAGCCGGACAGGCTCTGGCTACACCTTC.

This clonotype showed up just a few times. The chain combines TRBV6-5 with TRBJ1-2; unclear D gene. This CDR3 has 12 amino acids. The germline V gene encodes CDR1 MNHEY and CDR2 SVGAGI. Trimming cost V 6 bases and J 4 bases, with 9 bases left between them. CDR3 protein: CASRDWGYGYTF. The CDR3 coding sequence is TGTGCCAGCAGGGATTGGGGCTATGGCTACACCTTC.

The chain recombines TRBV5-1 with TRBJ2-1, with D possibly TRBD2 on 5 matching bases. CDR1 and CDR2 from the germline V gene are SGHRS and YFSETQ. Between the trimmed V and J ends, which lost 3 bases and 12 bases, there was a span of 22 bases. The CDR3 sequence is 15 residues long. CDR3 DNA sequence: TGCGCCAGCAGCTCCGAACCGGCACGAGGGAGTTGGCAGTTCTTC. It codes for CASSSEPARGSWQFF.

The chain is built from TRBV4-1 and TRBJ2-1; 7 bases agree with TRBD1. V shed 6 bases and J 3 bases; nucleotides not matched to a gene: 5. Per the germline V gene, CDR1 is MGHRA and CDR2 is YSYEKL. The CDR3 length is 14 residues. Written as DNA, the CDR3 is TGCGCCAGCAGAAAGACAGGGTTCTACAATGAGCAGTTCTTC. Translating it yields CASRKTGFYNEQFF.

The genes are TRBV5-1 and TRBJ2-1, with D maybe TRBD1 (7 bases). Trimming took off 4 bases at V and 5 bases at J, with 16 bases between the two ends. The CDR3 is made up of 15 amino acids. CDR1 and CDR2 (germline): SGHRS, YFSETQ. CDR3 DNA: TGCGCCAGCAGCCGTTCCAGGGGGGTAAACAATGAGCAGTTCTTC. Translation: CASSRSRGVNNEQFF.

CDR3 nucleotide sequence: TGCGCCAGCAGGGACGGGACGACCAATTACGAGCAGTACTTC. Translation gives CASRDGTTNYEQYF. V is TRBV5-1 and J is TRBJ2-7; possibly TRBD1 or TRBD2 for D (5 bases each). V was cut by 5 bases and J by 4 bases, with 16 bases left in between. CDR3 length: 14 amino acids. From germline, CDR1 is SGHRS and CDR2 YFSETQ.

Written as DNA, the CDR3 is TGTGCCAGCAGCTCAGGGACAGCACATAATCAGCCCCAGCATTTT. Translating it yields CASSSGTAHNQPQHF. The chain uses TRBV7-2 and TRBJ1-5; 7 bases map to TRBD1. Germline lookup yields CDR1 SGHTA and CDR2 FQGNSA. The CDR3 runs 15 residues. J gave up 4 bases and V 4 bases, and 7 bases lay outside the gene matches.

The chain has TRBV5-1 and TRBJ2-1; D remains unclear. Trimming left V 0 bases short and J 0 bases short, with 13 bases between. This CDR3 region has 17 residues. Per the germline V gene, CDR1 is SGHRS and CDR2 is YFSETQ. Here the CDR3 reads CASSLDGPLSSYNEQFF. The DNA for the CDR3 is TGCGCCAGCAGCTTGGACGGACCGTTAAGCTCCTACAATGAGCAGTTCTTC.

This clonotype was recorded a few times. The V and J genes are TRBV6-5 and TRBJ1-5, with D perhaps TRBD1 (6 bases). CDR3 length equals 15 residues. The V end lost 2 bases, the J end lost 7 bases, and 15 bases lay between the germline ends. Germline assignment: CDR1 MNHEY and CDR2 SVGAGI. For the CDR3, the DNA is TGTGCCAGCAGTTACACTCAGGGGATGGGACAGCCCCAGCATTTT. Amino acid sequence: CASSYTQGMGQPQHF.

The CDR3, as DNA: TGTGCCAGCAGCGCTGGACTAGCGGGGTCCTCTGGGGCCAACGTCCTGACTTTC. It specifies CASSAGLAGSSGANVLTF. J is TRBJ2-6 and V is TRBV11-1; 12 nucleotides match TRBD2. Germline assignment: CDR1 SGHAT and CDR2 FQDESV (reference sequence). Trimming took 5 bases from V and 0 from J; bases not matched to a gene: 5. CDR3 length: 18 amino acids.

The sample holds a few counts of this clonotype. The V and J genes are TRBV4-3 and TRBJ2-7, with D hard to call. The V gene's germline CDR1 is LGHNA and CDR2 YSLEER. The CDR3 is 11 amino acids. V lost 3 bases to trimming and J lost 7 bases, with 7 bases between them. Written as DNA, the CDR3 is TGCGCCAGCAGCCATCCGGATGAGCAGTACTTC. Its protein is CASSHPDEQYF.

This clonotype was detected ten times or more. The chain recombines TRBV12-3 or TRBV12-4 with TRBJ1-2; D is undetermined. The CDR3 runs to 11 residues. V was shortened by 6 bases and J by 4 bases, with 6 bases between the two germline ends. Here the CDR3 DNA reads TGTGCCAGCAGCTCCCTCTATGGCTACACCTTC. Encoded protein: CASSSLYGYTF.

J is TRBJ2-1 and V is TRBV28; D call uncertain. In germline, CDR1 is MDHEN, CDR2 SYDVKM. With 4 bases removed from V and 4 bases from J, the gap between germline ends came to 11 bases. This CDR3 spans 14 amino acids. CDR3: CASSSSRDYNEQFF. CDR3 nucleotides: TGTGCCAGCAGTTCGAGTAGGGATTACAATGAGCAGTTCTTC.

In this sample, this clonotype turned up a few times. V usage is TRBV20-1 and J usage is TRBJ2-5; no reliable D call. Germline CDR1 DFQATT, CDR2 SNEGSKA (reference sequence). This CDR3 region has 13 residues. Trimming stripped 6 bases from V and 5 bases from J, with 16 bases between. CDR3 DNA sequence: TGCAGTGCGACCAGGACCCTGGAGGAGACCCAGTACTTC. It specifies CSATRTLEETQYF.

The V gene is TRBV30, the J gene TRBJ2-2; TRBD1 aligns across 8 bases. This CDR3 has 14 residues. The germline V gene has CDR1 GTSNPN and CDR2 SVGIG (reference sequence). V lost 6 bases, J lost 4 bases, and 7 bases stayed unmatched. CDR3 region: CACSRGPLTGELFF. Written as DNA, the CDR3 is TGTGCCTGTTCCAGGGGGCCCCTCACCGGGGAGCTGTTTTTT.

This clonotype was counted a few times. J is TRBJ2-7 and V is TRBV10-3; TRBD1 matches at 7 bases. The CDR3 is made up of 14 amino acids. The V and J ends lost 6 bases and 0 bases, in that order; junction bases with no gene match: 5. Per the germline V gene, CDR1 is ENHRY and CDR2 is SYGVKD. The CDR3 DNA reads TGTGCCATCAGGCCGGGACAGTCCTCCTACGAGCAGTACTTC. This encodes CAIRPGQSSYEQYF.

The chain has TRBV4-2 and TRBJ2-7; D gene ambiguous. This CDR3 comprises 15 residues. The germline V gene encodes CDR1 LGHNA and CDR2 YNFKEQ. With 1 base removed from V and 2 bases from J, the gap between germline ends came to 12 bases. The CDR3 DNA reads TGTGCCAGCAGCCAAGTGGAAGGATACGCCTACGAGCAGTACTTC. It translates to CASSQVEGYAYEQYF.

This clonotype is a singleton in its sample. The CDR3 region has the DNA TGTGCCAGCAGTGACAGAGCATCTTACAATCAGCCCCAGCATTTT. It translates to CASSDRASYNQPQHF. The chain couples TRBV6-1 to TRBJ1-5; the D is unclear. The germline CDR1 and CDR2 sequences are MNHNS and SASEGT. CDR3 length equals 15 residues. Trimming left V 3 bases short and J 3 bases short, with 12 bases between.

The chain carries TRBV5-5 and TRBJ2-1; weak D call: TRBD1 (5 bases). With 3 bases removed from V and 2 bases from J, the gap between germline ends came to 12 bases. Germline CDR1 SGHKS, CDR2 YYEKEE (reference sequence). The CDR3 is 15 residues long. CDR3 coding DNA: TGTGCCAGCAGCTCCAGGGCAGGGACCTACAATGAGCAGTTCTTC. Its translation: CASSSRAGTYNEQFF.

This chain links TRBV19 with TRBJ2-1; 11 bases map to TRBD2. This CDR3 region has 15 residues. Germline loops: CDR1 LNHDA, CDR2 SQIVND (reference sequence). V lost 3 bases to trimming and J lost 6 bases; unmatched junction nucleotides: 4. The chain's CDR3 is CASSIIAGGPNEQFF. DNA of the CDR3: TGTGCCAGTAGTATCATAGCGGGGGGGCCCAATGAGCAGTTCTTC. Filled out from reference TRBV19 and TRBJ2-1, the complete variable domain reads DGGITQSPKYLFRKEGQNVTLSCEQNLNHDAMYWYRQDPGQGLRLIYYSQIVNDFQKGDIAEGYSVSREKKESFPLTVTSAQKNPTAFYLCASSIIAGGPNEQFFGPGTRLTVL.

The chain employs TRBV20-1 and TRBJ1-1; 8 bases match TRBD1. V was clipped by 1 base and J by 1 base; unmatched bases: 5. The CDR3 runs to 15 residues. Germline CDR1 reads DFQATT; CDR2 reads SNEGSKA (reference sequence). The CDR3 here is CSARAGGGGNTEAFF. The CDR3 nucleotides read TGCAGTGCTAGAGCAGGGGGCGGTGGGAACACTGAAGCTTTCTTT.

The chain joins TRBV6-5 to TRBJ2-5; TRBD1 might be the D (5 bases). Germline V CDR1 and CDR2: MNHEY, SVGAGI. Trimming stripped 0 bases from V and 2 bases from J, with 7 bases between. CDR3 length: 14 amino acids. The CDR3 sequence: CASSYSRTQETQYF. Here the CDR3 DNA reads TGTGCCAGCAGTTACTCGCGGACACAAGAGACCCAGTACTTC.